The 10 T cell receptor beta chains below all came from one sample that was sequenced in a study of T cells in Graves' hyperthyroidism and ophthalmopathy. There were TCR beta CDR3 regions amplified from RNA transcripts. A set of HTBI primers served as the primers for a first-round RT-PCR of the TCR CDR3. TCRdb called the multiplex PCR reads again in MiXCR, with one record for every CDR3 protein. Of around 700,000 distinct CDR3 sequences in the sample, around 20% are singletons; the top ten hold about a sixth. The sample was blood. These TCRs come from a woman in her 50s with Graves' hyperthyroidism that later progressed to Graves' ophthalmopathy.

The V call is TRBV6-5, the J call TRBJ2-5, with D unclear. Germline assignment: CDR1 MNHEY and CDR2 SVGAGI. The germline V and J ends were trimmed by 2 bases and 0 bases, with 13 bases remaining between them. The CDR3 extends over 16 amino acids. The CDR3 loop is CASSYRWPKYQETQYF. CDR3 DNA sequence: TGTGCCAGCAGTTACCGGTGGCCGAAGTACCAAGAGACCCAGTACTTC.

The genes are TRBV15 and TRBJ1-4; no definite D call. Trimming shortened V by 0 bases and J by 8 bases, and 7 bases separated the two germline ends. The germline gives CDR1 LNHNV, CDR2 YYDKDF (reference sequence). The CDR3 is made up of 13 amino acids. The chain's CDR3 is CATSRDPGEKLFF. The CDR3 bases are TGTGCCACCAGCAGAGATCCCGGCGAAAAACTGTTTTTT.

The gene calls are TRBV24-1 and TRBJ1-2, with D hard to call. The CDR3 is made up of 12 amino acids. The V gene lost 5 bases and the J gene lost 4 bases, with 7 bases spanning the gap. In germline, CDR1 is KGHDR, CDR2 SFDVKD. CDR3: CATSGASYGYTF. CDR3 DNA sequence: TGTGCCACCAGTGGGGCGAGCTATGGCTACACCTTC.

This clonotype has a count of ten or more. The chain is built from TRBV5-1 and TRBJ1-2; D might be TRBD1 (6 bases). Germline CDR1 reads SGHRS; CDR2 reads YFSETQ. The length of the CDR3 is 14 residues. V lost 4 bases and J lost 3, with 13 bases in between. CDR3 amino acids: CASSPGQIYYGYTF. CDR3 bases: TGCGCCAGCAGCCCCGGACAGATCTACTATGGCTACACCTTC.

This clonotype was recorded at least ten times. The genes are TRBV12-3 or TRBV12-4 and TRBJ1-2, with no clear D. CDR3 size: 15 residues. V lost 6 bases, J lost 4 bases, and 18 bases lay in between. In DNA form, the CDR3 reads TGTGCCAGCAGGGAGACACCTGTCGAGTCCTATGGCTACACCTTC. Translating it yields CASRETPVESYGYTF.

V and J are TRBV6-1 and TRBJ2-3; TRBD2 aligns across 12 bases. Germline V CDR1 and CDR2: MNHNS, SASEGT. The trim removed 0 bases at V and 4 bases at J, leaving 2 bases unmatched. CDR3 length equals 16 residues. The CDR3 DNA follows: TGTGCCAGCAGTGAAGCGCTAGCGGGGGGGCCAGATACGCAGTATTTT. Its protein is CASSEALAGGPDTQYF.

This clonotype was observed at least ten times. The rearrangement uses TRBV6-1 and TRBJ1-1, with unresolved D. V was trimmed by 8 bases and J by 1 base, leaving 14 bases between them. This CDR3 region has 14 residues. Germline CDR1 is MNHNS and CDR2 is SASEGT. The chain's CDR3 is CASGTFLGNTEAFF. CDR3 sequence (DNA): TGTGCCAGCGGTACTTTCCTGGGGAACACTGAAGCTTTCTTT.

The sample holds many counts of this clonotype. V usage is TRBV20-1 and J usage is TRBJ2-1, with 8 bases that match TRBD2. CDR1 and CDR2 (germline): DFQATT, SNEGSKA (reference sequence). The ends lost 3 bases at V and 8 bases at J; junction bases unmatched: 9. CDR3 length: 14 amino acids. The CDR3 is CSARKPGGRDEQFF. Here the CDR3 DNA reads TGCAGTGCTAGGAAACCGGGGGGGCGCGATGAGCAGTTCTTC.

The chain has TRBV4-1 and TRBJ1-2, with D perhaps TRBD1 (6 bases). CDR1 is MGHRA and CDR2 is YSYEKL in the germline V gene. V dropped 1 base and J dropped 4 bases, with 13 bases sitting between them. This CDR3 spans 15 amino acids. The DNA of the CDR3 is TGCGCCAGCAGCCAAGGAGGGGGGGGCACCTATGGCTACACCTTC. Its translation is CASSQGGGGTYGYTF.

This clonotype appeared a few times. The V call is TRBV7-9, the J call TRBJ2-5, with 10 bases lining up with TRBD2. J lost 1 base, V lost 4 bases, and 3 bases had no gene match. This CDR3 is 15 amino acids long. Germline V lookup: CDR1 SEHNR, CDR2 FQNEAQ (reference sequence). The CDR3 DNA reads as TGTGCCAGCAGCTCGCTAGCGGGGGCCCAAGAGACCCAGTACTTC. Translated: CASSSLAGAQETQYF.